The present T cell receptor beta chain was sequenced within a study of T and B cells in COVID-19 patients. Study information: The recovered patients had mostly mild to moderate COVID-19 with outpatient management. Of approximately 19 active-infection patients, about a dozen were critically ill with mechanical ventilation or extracorporeal membrane oxygenation.

The study's findings and limits: In COVID-19 patients, T cell receptor beta variable and joining gene use was reportedly strongly skewed.

TRB rearrangements were amplified by multiplex PCR with BIOMED2 TRB-A/B primers. Using its own MiXCR run on the multiplex PCR reads, TCRdb lists one record per CDR3 protein. The sample carries some 4,000 distinct CDR3 sequences, about 20% recorded once. A remark on this clonotype: No antigen is known for it.

Blood genomic DNA input for TRB amplification was roughly 220-500 ng. The CDR3 sequence is 15 residues long. V shed 7 bases and J 10 bases; nucleotides not matched to a gene: 12. Germline V gives CDR1 LNHDA, CDR2 SQIVND (reference sequence). Material: blood. V is TRBV19 and J is TRBJ1-4, with 10 bases aligning to TRBD1. This clonotype was sampled from a human donor with active COVID-19. CDR3 sequence (DNA): TGTGCCAGTATCCCCGGGACAGGGGACTATGTAAAACTGTTTTTT. This sequence encodes CASIPGTGDYVKLFF.